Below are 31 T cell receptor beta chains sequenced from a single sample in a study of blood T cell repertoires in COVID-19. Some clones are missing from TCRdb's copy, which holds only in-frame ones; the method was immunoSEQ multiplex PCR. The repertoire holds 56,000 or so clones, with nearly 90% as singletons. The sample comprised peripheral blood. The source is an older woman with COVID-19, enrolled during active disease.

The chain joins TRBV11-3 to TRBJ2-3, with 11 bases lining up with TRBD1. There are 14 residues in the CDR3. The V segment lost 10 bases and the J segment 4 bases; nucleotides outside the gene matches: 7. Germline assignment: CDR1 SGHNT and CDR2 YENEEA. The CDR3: CATTGQGGPDTQYF. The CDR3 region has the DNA TGTGCCACAACGGGACAGGGGGGCCCAGATACGCAGTATTTT.

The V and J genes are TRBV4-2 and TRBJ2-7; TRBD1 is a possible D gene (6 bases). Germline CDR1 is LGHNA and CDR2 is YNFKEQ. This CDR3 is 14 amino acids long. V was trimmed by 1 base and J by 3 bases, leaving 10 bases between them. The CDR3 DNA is TGTGCCAGCAGCCAAGGCCAGGGGTACTACGAGCAGTACTTC. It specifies CASSQGQGYYEQYF.

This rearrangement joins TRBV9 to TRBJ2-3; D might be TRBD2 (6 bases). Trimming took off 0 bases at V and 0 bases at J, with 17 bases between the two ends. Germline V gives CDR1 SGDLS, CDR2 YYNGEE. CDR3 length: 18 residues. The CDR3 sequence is CASSVGDSAGTSTDTQYF. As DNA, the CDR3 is TGTGCCAGCAGCGTAGGAGACTCCGCGGGGACTAGCACAGATACGCAGTATTTT.

The CDR3 bases are TGTGCCAGCAGCTTTTATGATTCACCCCTCCACTTT. It specifies CASSFYDSPLHF. The rearrangement joins TRBV7-2 to TRBJ1-6; D uncertain. CDR1 and CDR2 from the germline V gene are SGHTA and FQGNSA. The CDR3 consists of 12 residues. With 3 bases removed from V and 8 bases from J, the gap between germline ends came to 5 bases.

The CDR3, as DNA: TGTGCCAGCAGTGAGACAGGGTTGGTACGGAACACTGAAGCTTTCTTT. As protein: CASSETGLVRNTEAFF. The chain has TRBV6-4 and TRBJ1-1, with TRBD1 matching over 7 bases. J lost 1 base, V lost 3 bases, and 8 bases had no gene match. CDR3 length: 16 residues. The germline V gene has CDR1 MRHNA and CDR2 SNTAGT.

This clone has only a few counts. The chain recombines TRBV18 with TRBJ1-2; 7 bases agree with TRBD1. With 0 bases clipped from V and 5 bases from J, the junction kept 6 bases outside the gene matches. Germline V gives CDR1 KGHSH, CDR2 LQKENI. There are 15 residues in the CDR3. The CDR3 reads CASSPPTGPVYGYTF. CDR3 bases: TGTGCCAGCTCACCACCGACAGGGCCTGTTTATGGCTACACCTTC. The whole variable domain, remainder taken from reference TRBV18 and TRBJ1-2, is NAGVMQNPRHLVRRRGQEARLRCSPMKGHSHVYWYRQLPEEGLKFMVYLQKENIIDESGMPKERFSAEFPKEGPSILRIQQVVRGDSAAYFCASSPPTGPVYGYTFGSGTRLTVV.

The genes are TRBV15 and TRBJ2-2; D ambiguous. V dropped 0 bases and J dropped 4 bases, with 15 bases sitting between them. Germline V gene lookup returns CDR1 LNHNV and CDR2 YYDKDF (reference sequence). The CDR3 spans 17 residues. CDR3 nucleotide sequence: TGTGCCACCAGCAGAGATGGTCCCCGGGTTGGCACCGGGGAGCTGTTTTTT. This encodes CATSRDGPRVGTGELFF.

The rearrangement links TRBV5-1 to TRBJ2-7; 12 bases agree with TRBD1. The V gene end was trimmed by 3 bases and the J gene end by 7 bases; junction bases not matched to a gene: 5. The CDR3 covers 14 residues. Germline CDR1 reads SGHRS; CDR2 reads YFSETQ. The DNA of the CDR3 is TGCGCCAGCAGCTCGGGACAGGGGGCGCGGGAGCAGTACTTC. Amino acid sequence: CASSSGQGAREQYF.

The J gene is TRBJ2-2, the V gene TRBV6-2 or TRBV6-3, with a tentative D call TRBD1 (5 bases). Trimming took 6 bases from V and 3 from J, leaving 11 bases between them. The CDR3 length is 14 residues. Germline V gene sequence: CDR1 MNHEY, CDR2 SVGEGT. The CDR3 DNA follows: TGTGCCAGCAGCTATCGACAGTACACCGGGGAGCTGTTTTTT. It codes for CASSYRQYTGELFF.

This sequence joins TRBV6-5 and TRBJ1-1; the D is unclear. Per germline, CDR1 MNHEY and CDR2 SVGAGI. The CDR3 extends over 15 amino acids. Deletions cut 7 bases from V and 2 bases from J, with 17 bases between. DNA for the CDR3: TGTGCCAGCACCCTCTCCGGGTCCTTTAACACTGAAGCTTTCTTT. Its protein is CASTLSGSFNTEAFF.

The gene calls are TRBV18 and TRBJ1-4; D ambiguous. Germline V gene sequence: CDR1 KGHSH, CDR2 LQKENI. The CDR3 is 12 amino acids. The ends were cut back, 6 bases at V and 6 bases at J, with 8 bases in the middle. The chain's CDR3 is CASSSRDEKLFF. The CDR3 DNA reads TGTGCCAGCTCCTCACGGGATGAAAAACTGTTTTTT.

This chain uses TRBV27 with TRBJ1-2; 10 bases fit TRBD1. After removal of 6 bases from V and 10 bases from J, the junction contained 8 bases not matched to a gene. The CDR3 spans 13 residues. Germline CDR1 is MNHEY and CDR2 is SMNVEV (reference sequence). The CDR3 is CASRTTGGQAYTF. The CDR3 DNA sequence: TGTGCCAGCAGAACGACAGGGGGCCAAGCCTACACCTTC.

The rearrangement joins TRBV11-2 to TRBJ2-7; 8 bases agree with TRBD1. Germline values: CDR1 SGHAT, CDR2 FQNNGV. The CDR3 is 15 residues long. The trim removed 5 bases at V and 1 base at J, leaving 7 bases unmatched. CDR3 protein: CASSLGTGLSYEQYF. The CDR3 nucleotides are TGTGCCAGCAGCCTCGGGACAGGACTTTCCTACGAGCAGTACTTC.

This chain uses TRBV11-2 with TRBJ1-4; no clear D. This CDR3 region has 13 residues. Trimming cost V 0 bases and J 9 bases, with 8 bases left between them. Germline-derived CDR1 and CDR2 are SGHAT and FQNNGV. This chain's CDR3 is CASSLDPWQKLFF. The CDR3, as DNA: TGTGCCAGCAGCTTAGATCCTTGGCAAAAACTGTTTTTT.

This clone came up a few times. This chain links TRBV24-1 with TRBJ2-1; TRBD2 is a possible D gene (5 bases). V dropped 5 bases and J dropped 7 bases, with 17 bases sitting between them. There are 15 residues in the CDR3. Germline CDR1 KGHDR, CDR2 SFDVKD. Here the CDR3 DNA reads TGTGCCACCAGTGTCGTGGGAGAGGAACGAAATGAGCAGTTCTTC. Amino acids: CATSVVGEERNEQFF.

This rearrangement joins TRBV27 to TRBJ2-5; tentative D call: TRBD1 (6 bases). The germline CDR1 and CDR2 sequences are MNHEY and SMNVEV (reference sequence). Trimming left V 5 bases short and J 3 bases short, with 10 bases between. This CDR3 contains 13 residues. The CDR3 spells CASSPDRKETQYF. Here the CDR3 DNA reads TGTGCCAGCAGTCCAGACAGGAAAGAGACCCAGTACTTC.

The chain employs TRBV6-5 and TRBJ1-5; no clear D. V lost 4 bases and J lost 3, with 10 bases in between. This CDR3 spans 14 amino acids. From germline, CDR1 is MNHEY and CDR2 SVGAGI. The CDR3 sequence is CASSLEGINQPQHF. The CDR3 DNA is TGTGCCAGCAGTTTAGAGGGTATCAATCAGCCCCAGCATTTT.

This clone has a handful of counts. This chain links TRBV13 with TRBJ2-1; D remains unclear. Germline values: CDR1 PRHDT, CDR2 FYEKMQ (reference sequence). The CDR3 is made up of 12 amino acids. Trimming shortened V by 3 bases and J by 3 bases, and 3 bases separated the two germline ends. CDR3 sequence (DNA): TGTGCCAGCAGCTTTTACTACAATGAGCAGTTCTTC. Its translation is CASSFYYNEQFF.

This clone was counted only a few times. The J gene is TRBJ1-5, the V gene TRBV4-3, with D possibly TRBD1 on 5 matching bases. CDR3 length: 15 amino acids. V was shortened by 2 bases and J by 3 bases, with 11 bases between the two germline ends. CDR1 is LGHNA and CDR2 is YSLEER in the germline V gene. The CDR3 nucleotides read TGCGCCAGCAGCCAAAGCGGGGGGAACAATCAGCCCCAGCATTTT. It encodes CASSQSGGNNQPQHF.

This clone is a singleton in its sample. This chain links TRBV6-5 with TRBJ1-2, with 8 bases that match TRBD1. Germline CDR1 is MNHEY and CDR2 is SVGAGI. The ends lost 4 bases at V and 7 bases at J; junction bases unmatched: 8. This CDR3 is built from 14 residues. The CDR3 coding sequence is TGTGCCAGCAGTTCCCCAGGACAGGGCCTTGGCTACACCTTC. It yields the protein CASSSPGQGLGYTF.

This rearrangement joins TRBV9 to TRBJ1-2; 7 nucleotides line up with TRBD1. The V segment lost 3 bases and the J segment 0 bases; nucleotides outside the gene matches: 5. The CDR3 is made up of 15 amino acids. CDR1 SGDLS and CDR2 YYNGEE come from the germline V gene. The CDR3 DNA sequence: TGTGCCAGCAGCGCCTCAGGGGGGACTAACTATGGCTACACCTTC. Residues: CASSASGGTNYGYTF.

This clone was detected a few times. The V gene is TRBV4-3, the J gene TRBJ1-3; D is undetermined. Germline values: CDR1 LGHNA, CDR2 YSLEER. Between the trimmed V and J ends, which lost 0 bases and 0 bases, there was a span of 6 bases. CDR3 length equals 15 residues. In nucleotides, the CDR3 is TGCGCCAGCAGCCAAGACGGGGACTCTGGAAACACCATATATTTT. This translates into CASSQDGDSGNTIYF.

The CDR3 reads CASTTGRGGYTF. The CDR3 DNA reads TGTGCCAGCACGACAGGGCGTGGTGGCTACACCTTC. The chain is built from TRBV19 and TRBJ1-2; the match to TRBD1 covers 7 bases. The junction had 8 bases not matched to a gene; V was cut back by 9 bases and J by 7 bases. Germline V gives CDR1 LNHDA, CDR2 SQIVND (reference sequence). The CDR3 runs 12 residues.

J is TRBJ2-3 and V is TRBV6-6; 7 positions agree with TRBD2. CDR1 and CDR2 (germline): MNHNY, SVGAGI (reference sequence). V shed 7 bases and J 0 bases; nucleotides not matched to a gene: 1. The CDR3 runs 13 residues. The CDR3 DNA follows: TGTGCCAGCATGCGGGGGAGCACAGATACGCAGTATTTT. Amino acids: CASMRGSTDTQYF.

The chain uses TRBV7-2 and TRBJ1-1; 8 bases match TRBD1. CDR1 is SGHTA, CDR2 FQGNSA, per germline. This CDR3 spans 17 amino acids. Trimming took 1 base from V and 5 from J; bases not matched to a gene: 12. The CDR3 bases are TGTGCCAGCAGCTTAGTCGGGACAGGAGTTGGAGGGACTGAAGCTTTCTTT. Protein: CASSLVGTGVGGTEAFF.

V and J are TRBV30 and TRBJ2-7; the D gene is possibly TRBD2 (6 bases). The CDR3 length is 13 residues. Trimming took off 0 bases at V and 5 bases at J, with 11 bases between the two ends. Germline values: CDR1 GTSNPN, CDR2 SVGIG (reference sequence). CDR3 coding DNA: TGTGCCTGGAGTGTTACTAGCCCCCACGAGCAGTACTTC. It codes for CAWSVTSPHEQYF.

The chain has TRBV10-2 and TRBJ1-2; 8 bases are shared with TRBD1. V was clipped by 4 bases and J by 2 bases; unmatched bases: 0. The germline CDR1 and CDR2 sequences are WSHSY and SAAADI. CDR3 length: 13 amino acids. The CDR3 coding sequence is TGCGCCAGCAGTGGGACAGGGAACTATGGCTACACCTTC. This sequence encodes CASSGTGNYGYTF.

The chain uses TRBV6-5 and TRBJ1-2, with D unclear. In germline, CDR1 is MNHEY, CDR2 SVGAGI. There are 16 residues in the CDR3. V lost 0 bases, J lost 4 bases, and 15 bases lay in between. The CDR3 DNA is TGTGCCAGCAGTTACTCGAGTGAGGGCATTGCCTATGGCTACACCTTC. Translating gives CASSYSSEGIAYGYTF.

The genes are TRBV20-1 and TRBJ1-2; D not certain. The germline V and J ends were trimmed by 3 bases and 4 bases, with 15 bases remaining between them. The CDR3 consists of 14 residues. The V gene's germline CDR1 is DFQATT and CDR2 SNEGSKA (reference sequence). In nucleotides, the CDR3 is TGCAGTGCTAGTTACGCCGGGGTAGGCTATGGCTACACCTTC. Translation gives CSASYAGVGYGYTF.

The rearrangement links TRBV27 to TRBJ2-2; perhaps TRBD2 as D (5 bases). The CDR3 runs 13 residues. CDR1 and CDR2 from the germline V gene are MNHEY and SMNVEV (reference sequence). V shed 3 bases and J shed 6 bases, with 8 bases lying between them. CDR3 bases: TGTGCCAGCAGTTTCACTAGTGCCGGGGAGCTGTTTTTT. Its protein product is CASSFTSAGELFF.

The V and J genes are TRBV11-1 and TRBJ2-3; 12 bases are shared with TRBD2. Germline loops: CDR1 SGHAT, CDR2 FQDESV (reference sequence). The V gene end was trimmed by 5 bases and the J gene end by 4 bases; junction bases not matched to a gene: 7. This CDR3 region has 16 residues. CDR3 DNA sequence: TGTGCCAGCAGCACGACGCTAGCGGGGGGGGCAGATACGCAGTATTTT. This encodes CASSTTLAGGADTQYF.